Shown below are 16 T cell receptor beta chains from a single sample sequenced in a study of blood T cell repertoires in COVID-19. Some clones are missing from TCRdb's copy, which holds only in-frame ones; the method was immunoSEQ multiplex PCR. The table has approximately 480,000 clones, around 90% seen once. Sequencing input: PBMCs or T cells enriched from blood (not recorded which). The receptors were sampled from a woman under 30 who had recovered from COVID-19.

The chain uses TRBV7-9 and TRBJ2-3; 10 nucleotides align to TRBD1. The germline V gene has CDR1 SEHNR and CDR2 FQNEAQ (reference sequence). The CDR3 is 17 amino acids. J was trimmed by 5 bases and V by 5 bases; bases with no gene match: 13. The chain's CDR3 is CASSLPVAGDRGDTQYF. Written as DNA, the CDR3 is TGTGCCAGCAGCCTCCCGGTGGCGGGGGACAGGGGAGATACGCAGTATTTT.

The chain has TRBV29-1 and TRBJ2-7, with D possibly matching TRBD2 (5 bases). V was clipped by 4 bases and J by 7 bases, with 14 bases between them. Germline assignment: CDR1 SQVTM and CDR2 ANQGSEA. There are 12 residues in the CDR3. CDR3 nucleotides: TGCAGCGTTGGATCCGGGGTGGGGGAGCAGTACTTC. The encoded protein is CSVGSGVGEQYF.

The CDR3 DNA reads TGCGCCAGCAGCTTGGCCTGGGGACAGGGGGCTCTTATTACCTACGAGCAGTACTTC. This codes for CASSLAWGQGALITYEQYF. The chain couples TRBV5-1 to TRBJ2-7, with 12 bases aligning to TRBD1. The CDR3 length is 19 residues. V was clipped by 0 bases and J by 2 bases; unmatched bases: 12. Germline V gives CDR1 SGHRS, CDR2 YFSETQ.

The CDR3 here is CASGSPTGGYDQPQHF. CDR3 bases: TGTGCTAGTGGTTCCCCGACAGGGGGCTATGATCAGCCCCAGCATTTT. V gene TRBV12-5 combines with J gene TRBJ1-5, with 10 bases fitting TRBD1. Trimming removed 4 bases from V and 5 bases from J; junction bases left unmatched: 8. CDR3 size: 16 residues. In germline, CDR1 is LGHNT, CDR2 FRNRAP. Using reference TRBV12-5 and TRBJ1-5 for the parts outside the CDR3, the full variable domain is DARVTQTPRHKVTEMGQEVTMRCQPILGHNTVFWYRQTMMQGLELLAYFRNRAPLDDSGMPKDRFSAEMPDATLATLKIQPSEPRDSAVYFCASGSPTGGYDQPQHFGDGTRLSIL.

CDR3 amino acids: CASSQPPRASNQPQHF. In DNA form, the CDR3 reads TGTGCCAGCAGCCAGCCCCCCAGGGCTAGCAATCAGCCCCAGCATTTT. This chain joins TRBV13 and TRBJ1-5; D possibly corresponds to TRBD1 (5 bases). Germline values: CDR1 PRHDT, CDR2 FYEKMQ (reference sequence). This CDR3 has 16 residues. The V and J ends lost 5 bases and 0 bases respectively, with 14 bases between them.

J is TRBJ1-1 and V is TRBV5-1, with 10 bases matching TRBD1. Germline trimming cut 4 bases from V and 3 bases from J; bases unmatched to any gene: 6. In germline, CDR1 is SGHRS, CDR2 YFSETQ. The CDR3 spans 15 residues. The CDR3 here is CASSLRTGGYTEAFF. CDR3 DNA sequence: TGCGCCAGCAGCCTCCGGACAGGGGGGTACACTGAAGCTTTCTTT.

The CDR3 DNA sequence: TGTGCCAGCAGCCAATCCCCAACTAATGAAAAACTGTTTTTT. This encodes CASSQSPTNEKLFF. The chain combines TRBV11-2 with TRBJ1-4; D is unresolved. V lost 5 bases and J 0 bases, leaving 7 bases between the germline ends. CDR1 and CDR2 (germline): SGHAT, FQNNGV. This CDR3 region has 14 residues.

The CDR3 is CAWSRTNRETGELFF. The CDR3 DNA sequence: TGTGCCTGGAGTAGGACGAACCGGGAGACCGGGGAGCTGTTTTTT. The rearrangement links TRBV30 to TRBJ2-2, with D possibly matching TRBD2 (6 bases). This CDR3 contains 15 residues. Trimming shortened V by 2 bases and J by 5 bases, and 15 bases separated the two germline ends. The germline CDR1 and CDR2 sequences are GTSNPN and SVGIG (reference sequence).

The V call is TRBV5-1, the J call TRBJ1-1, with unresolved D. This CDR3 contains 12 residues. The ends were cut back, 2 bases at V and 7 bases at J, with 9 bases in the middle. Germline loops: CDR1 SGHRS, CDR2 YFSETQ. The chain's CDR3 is CASSFNGLEAFF. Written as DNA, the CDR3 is TGCGCCAGCAGCTTTAATGGGCTTGAAGCTTTCTTT.

The chain's CDR3 is CATRRDQNYGYTF. The CDR3 nucleotides read TGTGCCACCAGGCGGGACCAAAACTATGGCTACACCTTC. This chain connects TRBV15 to TRBJ1-2; a weak D match, TRBD1 (5 bases). The germline V gene encodes CDR1 LNHNV and CDR2 YYDKDF (reference sequence). The CDR3 contains 13 residues. Trimming removed 6 bases at V and 2 bases at J, with 10 bases between.

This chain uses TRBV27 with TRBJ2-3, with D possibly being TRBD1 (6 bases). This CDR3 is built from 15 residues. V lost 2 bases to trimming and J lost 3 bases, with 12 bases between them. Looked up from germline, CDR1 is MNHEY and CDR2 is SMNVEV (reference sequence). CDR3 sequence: CASSLEGERTDTQYF. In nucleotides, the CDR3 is TGTGCCAGCAGTTTAGAGGGGGAGAGGACAGATACGCAGTATTTT.

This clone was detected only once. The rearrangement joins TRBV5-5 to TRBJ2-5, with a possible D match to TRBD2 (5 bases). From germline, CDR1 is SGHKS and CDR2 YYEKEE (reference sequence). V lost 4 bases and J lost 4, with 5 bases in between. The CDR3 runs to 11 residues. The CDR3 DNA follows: TGTGCCAGCAGCGGGAGAGAGACCCAGTACTTC. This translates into CASSGRETQYF.

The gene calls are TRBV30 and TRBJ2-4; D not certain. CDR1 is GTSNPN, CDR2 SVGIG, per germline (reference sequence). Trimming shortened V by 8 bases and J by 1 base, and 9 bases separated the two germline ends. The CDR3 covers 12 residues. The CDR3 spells CALTTAKNIQYF. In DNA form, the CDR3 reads TGTGCCCTTACAACCGCCAAAAACATTCAGTACTTC.

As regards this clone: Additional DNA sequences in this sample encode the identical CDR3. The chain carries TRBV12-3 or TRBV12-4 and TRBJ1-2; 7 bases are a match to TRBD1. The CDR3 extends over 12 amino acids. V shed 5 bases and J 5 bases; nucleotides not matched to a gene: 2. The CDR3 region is CASSPGGYGYTF. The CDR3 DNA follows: TGTGCCAGCAGTCCAGGGGGTTATGGCTACACCTTC.

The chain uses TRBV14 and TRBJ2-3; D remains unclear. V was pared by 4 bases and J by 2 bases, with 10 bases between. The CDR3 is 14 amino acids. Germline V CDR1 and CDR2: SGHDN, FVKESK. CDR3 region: CASSPILLTDTQYF. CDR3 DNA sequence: TGTGCCAGCAGCCCTATACTTCTCACAGATACGCAGTATTTT.

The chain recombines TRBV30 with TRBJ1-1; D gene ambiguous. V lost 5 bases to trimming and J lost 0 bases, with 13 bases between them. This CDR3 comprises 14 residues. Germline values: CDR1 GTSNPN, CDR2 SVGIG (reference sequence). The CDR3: CAWGLGLMNTEAFF. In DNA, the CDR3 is TGTGCCTGGGGGCTTGGACTGATGAACACTGAAGCTTTCTTT.